The rows below give T cell receptor beta chains drawn from one sample of a study of T cell responses to AZD1222 COVID-19 vaccine. Assay: immunoSEQ multiplex PCR; the TCRdb copy retains only in-frame clones and omits some. The repertoire holds about 130,000 clones, with about 94% as singletons. The sample in question was peripheral blood, obtained on day 0 of AZD1222 vaccination. These receptors originate from an adult in good health. Both conserved end residues are part of each CDR3. D genes are given only for firm matches. Expanded clones get a size class; other rows say once, few or many, or leave the size out.

clone size,D gene,J gene,V gene,CDR3 DNA,CDR3 protein
.,.,TRBJ1-1,TRBV7-9,TGTGCCAGCAGATTCTTGGGGGGGAACACTGAAGCTTTCTTT,CASRFLGGNTEAFF
.,.,TRBJ1-1,TRBV9,TGTGCCAGCAGCGCCGGTAATGCGAACACTGAAGCTTTCTTT,CASSAGNANTEAFF
.,TRBD1,TRBJ2-6,TRBV6-5,TGTGCCAGCAGAAACAGGGGGTCTGGGGCCAACGTCCTGACTTTC,CASRNRGSGANVLTF
.,.,TRBJ2-3,TRBV7-3,TGTGCCAGCAGCTTCTCCGGGACTCCCGGGCATACGCAGTATTTT,CASSFSGTPGHTQYF
.,TRBD1,TRBJ2-7,TRBV9,TGTGCCAGCAGCGTAGATCGGACAGGGTCCTACGAGCAGTACTTC,CASSVDRTGSYEQYF
.,.,TRBJ1-2,TRBV7-2,TGTGCCAGCAGCCCGAACGCCGCAGGTTCCTATGGCTACACCTTC,CASSPNAAGSYGYTF
.,.,TRBJ2-1,TRBV14,TGTGCCAGCAGCTCACGCGGCAATGAGCAGTTCTTC,CASSSRGNEQFF
.,TRBD2,TRBJ2-7,TRBV30,TGTGCCTGGAGTTTTAGCGGGGGGCGAACCTACGAGCAGTACTTC,CAWSFSGGRTYEQYF
.,.,TRBJ1-6,TRBV9,TGTGCCAGCAGCTCCAGGGGTTCGCCCCTCCACTTT,CASSSRGSPLHF
.,.,TRBJ1-1,TRBV28,TGTGCCACTGGCTCGCGGAACACTGAAGCTTTCTTT,CATGSRNTEAFF
.,TRBD1,TRBJ2-1,TRBV18,TGTGCCAGCTCACCGGGACAGGGTGAGAGTCAGTTCTTC,CASSPGQGESQFF
.,TRBD2,TRBJ2-1,TRBV9,TGTGCCAGCAGCGGATCAAGCGGGAGGGCCTACAATGAGCAGTTCTTC,CASSGSSGRAYNEQFF
.,.,TRBJ2-3,TRBV7-2,TGTGCCAGCAGCTTAGTCGCAGATACGCAGTATTTT,CASSLVADTQYF
once,TRBD2,TRBJ2-7,TRBV3-1/TRBV3-2,TGTGCCAGCAGCCAAGCAACTAGCGCCTACGAGCAGTACTTC,CASSQATSAYEQYF
.,.,TRBJ2-2,TRBV24-1,TGTGCCACCAGTGACCCCAATACCGGGGAGCTGTTTTTT,CATSDPNTGELFF
.,.,TRBJ1-2,TRBV29-1,TGCAGCGCTGGACAGAAGCTTTATGGCTACACCTTC,CSAGQKLYGYTF
.,.,TRBJ1-6,TRBV18,TGTGCCAGCTCCCCCTCGGAGGAGTCACCCCTCCACTTT,CASSPSEESPLHF
.,.,TRBJ1-5,TRBV27,TGTGCCAGCAGTATTTACGGGCAGCCCCAGCATTTT,CASSIYGQPQHF
.,TRBD1,TRBJ1-6,TRBV9,TGTGCCAGCAGCGAGACCGGGACAGGGAGATCACCCCTCCACTTT,CASSETGTGRSPLHF
.,.,TRBJ1-6,TRBV11-2,TGTGCCAGCAGGGAAGCAGGGGAGGGGATCAATTCACCCCTCCACTTT,CASREAGEGINSPLHF
.,.,TRBJ2-2,TRBV7-9,TGTGCCAGCAGCCCCACCCTGGCGGGTAACGCGAACACCGGGGAGCTGTTTTTT,CASSPTLAGNANTGELFF
few,.,TRBJ2-7,TRBV7-9,TGTGCCAGCAGCAACACTAATAGCGAGCAGTACTTC,CASSNTNSEQYF
.,.,TRBJ1-1,TRBV7-9,TGTGCCAGCAGCTCAGGGACGGATGAAGCTTTCTTT,CASSSGTDEAFF
.,TRBD2,TRBJ2-1,TRBV4-3,TGCGCCAGCAGCCACGAACTAGCGGGAGCCCCTATCTTC,CASSHELAGAPIF
.,.,TRBJ1-2,TRBV11-2,TGTGCCAGCAGCCACCCTGAATACCTGAGCTACACCTTC,CASSHPEYLSYTF
once,TRBD2,TRBJ2-2,TRBV6-5,TGTGCCAGCAGTTACGCTAGCGGCACCGGGGAGCTGTTTTTT,CASSYASGTGELFF